These T cell receptor beta chains were read from a single sample in a study of cytomegalovirus exposure and HLA in healthy donors. Libraries were prepared by immunoSEQ multiplex PCR; TCRdb keeps only in-frame clonotypes and omits some of them. The sample has 150,000 to 200,000 clones, roughly 90% seen once; the top ten hold 1.1%. Sample: PBMCs. These receptors all stem from a boy under 10 years old in good health and CMV-seronegative. The CDR3 runs from the conserved cysteine through the conserved F or W. Each record gives: clone size, D gene, V gene, J gene, CDR3 protein, CDR3 DNA. D genes are given only for firm matches. The size field is filled for only some rows; it gives once, few, many or a size class.

clone size: -; D gene: TRBD2; V gene: TRBV10-2; J gene: TRBJ2-7; CDR3 protein: CASSVLAGAAYEQYF; CDR3 DNA: TGCGCCAGCAGTGTACTAGCGGGGGCCGCATACGAGCAGTACTTC
clone size: -; D gene: TRBD1; V gene: TRBV2; J gene: TRBJ1-5; CDR3 protein: CASSRRGQRPSNQPQHF; CDR3 DNA: TGTGCCAGCTCCCGCCGGGGACAGCGCCCTAGCAATCAGCCCCAGCATTTT
clone size: -; D gene: -; V gene: TRBV30; J gene: TRBJ1-1; CDR3 protein: CAWSTTVNTEAFF; CDR3 DNA: TGTGCCTGGAGCACGACAGTGAACACTGAAGCTTTCTTT
clone size: -; D gene: -; V gene: TRBV5-1; J gene: TRBJ2-7; CDR3 protein: CASSSAGFAYEQYF; CDR3 DNA: TGCGCCAGCAGCTCTGCGGGATTTGCCTACGAGCAGTACTTC
clone size: -; D gene: TRBD2; V gene: TRBV2; J gene: TRBJ2-1; CDR3 protein: CANSGAGARSYNEQFF; CDR3 DNA: TGTGCCAACAGCGGAGCGGGGGCCCGCTCCTACAATGAGCAGTTCTTC
clone size: -; D gene: TRBD1; V gene: TRBV9; J gene: TRBJ2-7; CDR3 protein: CASSAGQGSEQYF; CDR3 DNA: TGTGCCAGCAGCGCTGGACAGGGGTCCGAGCAGTACTTC
clone size: -; D gene: -; V gene: TRBV6-5; J gene: TRBJ1-6; CDR3 protein: CASRPAGVESPLHF; CDR3 DNA: TGTGCCAGCAGGCCCGCGGGGGTGGAGTCACCCCTCCACTTT
clone size: -; D gene: TRBD1; V gene: TRBV6-5; J gene: TRBJ1-4; CDR3 protein: CASSSQGAEKLFF; CDR3 DNA: TGTGCCAGCAGTTCACAGGGGGCTGAAAAACTGTTTTTT
clone size: -; D gene: TRBD1; V gene: TRBV2; J gene: TRBJ1-1; CDR3 protein: CASRRTGVEAFF; CDR3 DNA: TGTGCCAGCAGGAGGACAGGCGTTGAAGCTTTCTTT
clone size: many; D gene: -; V gene: TRBV6-1; J gene: TRBJ1-5; CDR3 protein: CASSEGRGGQPQHF; CDR3 DNA: TGTGCCAGCAGTGAAGGGAGGGGGGGTCAGCCCCAGCATTTT
clone size: -; D gene: TRBD2; V gene: TRBV13; J gene: TRBJ2-5; CDR3 protein: CASSSGRERDQETQYF; CDR3 DNA: TGTGCCAGCAGTTCGGGGCGGGAGCGGGACCAAGAGACCCAGTACTTC
clone size: -; D gene: TRBD2; V gene: TRBV7-2; J gene: TRBJ2-7; CDR3 protein: CASSLAGGSSYEQYF; CDR3 DNA: TGTGCCAGCAGCTTAGCGGGAGGGAGCTCCTACGAGCAGTACTTC
clone size: -; D gene: -; V gene: TRBV7-9; J gene: TRBJ2-5; CDR3 protein: CSSSPQGETQYF; CDR3 DNA: TGTTCCAGCAGCCCACAGGGAGAGACCCAGTACTTC
clone size: -; D gene: TRBD2; V gene: TRBV27; J gene: TRBJ2-2; CDR3 protein: CASSSLLLAGGLSGELFF; CDR3 DNA: TGTGCCAGCAGTTCGCTACTACTAGCGGGAGGGCTTTCCGGGGAGCTGTTTTTT
clone size: -; D gene: -; V gene: TRBV2; J gene: TRBJ2-7; CDR3 protein: CAIVLQGRGYEQYF; CDR3 DNA: TGTGCCATCGTTCTTCAGGGTCGGGGGTACGAGCAGTACTTC
clone size: -; D gene: -; V gene: TRBV2; J gene: TRBJ1-5; CDR3 protein: CASRNRIGQPQHF; CDR3 DNA: TGTGCCAGCAGGAACAGGATAGGTCAGCCCCAGCATTTT
clone size: -; D gene: TRBD2; V gene: TRBV7-2; J gene: TRBJ2-2; CDR3 protein: CASSPQAGGVTGELFF; CDR3 DNA: TGTGCCAGCAGCCCCCAAGCGGGAGGGGTCACCGGGGAGCTGTTTTTT
clone size: -; D gene: -; V gene: TRBV5-1; J gene: TRBJ2-3; CDR3 protein: CASALTGEDTQYF; CDR3 DNA: TGCGCCAGCGCCCTGACGGGTGAAGATACGCAGTATTTT
clone size: -; D gene: TRBD2; V gene: TRBV29-1; J gene: TRBJ2-1; CDR3 protein: CSVRSDGTSGYNEQFF; CDR3 DNA: TGCAGCGTCCGCAGTGACGGGACTAGCGGCTACAATGAGCAGTTCTTC
clone size: -; D gene: TRBD1; V gene: TRBV19; J gene: TRBJ1-2; CDR3 protein: CASTPGTGGFWYGYTF; CDR3 DNA: TGTGCCAGTACCCCCGGAACAGGGGGCTTTTGGTATGGCTACACCTTC
clone size: -; D gene: TRBD1; V gene: TRBV28; J gene: TRBJ1-6; CDR3 protein: CASQQGLDSPLHF; CDR3 DNA: TGTGCCAGCCAACAGGGGCTGGATTCACCCCTCCACTTT
clone size: -; D gene: -; V gene: TRBV7-2; J gene: TRBJ2-7; CDR3 protein: CASSLGSLFEQYF; CDR3 DNA: TGTGCCAGCAGCTTAGGGAGCTTGTTCGAGCAGTACTTC
clone size: -; D gene: -; V gene: TRBV4-1; J gene: TRBJ2-7; CDR3 protein: CASSQVLGHRLSYEQYF; CDR3 DNA: TGCGCCAGCAGCCAAGTACTGGGACACCGCCTCTCCTACGAGCAGTACTTC
clone size: -; D gene: -; V gene: TRBV5-1; J gene: TRBJ2-3; CDR3 protein: CASSPRVGSDTQYF; CDR3 DNA: TGCGCCAGCAGCCCCCGTGTCGGGTCAGATACGCAGTATTTT
clone size: -; D gene: TRBD2; V gene: TRBV4-2; J gene: TRBJ2-3; CDR3 protein: CASSQDGLAGGTDTQYF; CDR3 DNA: TGTGCCAGCAGCCAAGACGGACTAGCGGGGGGCACAGATACGCAGTATTTT
clone size: -; D gene: -; V gene: TRBV10-3; J gene: TRBJ2-5; CDR3 protein: CAISESTGGGSEETQYF; CDR3 DNA: TGTGCCATCAGTGAGTCGACGGGTGGTGGGAGTGAAGAGACCCAGTACTTC
clone size: -; D gene: TRBD1; V gene: TRBV27; J gene: TRBJ1-2; CDR3 protein: CASSPPGQGTALNYGYTF; CDR3 DNA: TGTGCCAGCAGTCCACCGGGACAGGGGACAGCCTTAAACTATGGCTACACCTTC
clone size: -; D gene: TRBD1; V gene: TRBV28; J gene: TRBJ1-1; CDR3 protein: CASRATGGTEAFF; CDR3 DNA: TGTGCCAGCAGAGCGACAGGGGGCACTGAAGCTTTCTTT
clone size: -; D gene: -; V gene: TRBV27; J gene: TRBJ1-1; CDR3 protein: CASSPTLVPRGAFF; CDR3 DNA: TGTGCCAGCAGCCCAACCTTGGTGCCGAGAGGGGCTTTCTTT
clone size: -; D gene: TRBD1; V gene: TRBV5-1; J gene: TRBJ2-2; CDR3 protein: CASSRDRDEFPGELFF; CDR3 DNA: TGCGCCAGCAGCCGGGACAGGGACGAATTCCCCGGGGAGCTGTTTTTT
clone size: -; D gene: -; V gene: TRBV9; J gene: TRBJ2-3; CDR3 protein: CASTRWGRAITDTQYF; CDR3 DNA: TGTGCCAGCACCCGTTGGGGGCGGGCGATCACAGATACGCAGTATTTT
clone size: -; D gene: TRBD1; V gene: TRBV27; J gene: TRBJ2-3; CDR3 protein: CASSLVTGERSDTQYF; CDR3 DNA: TGTGCCAGCAGCCTTGTGACAGGGGAGCGATCAGATACGCAGTATTTT
clone size: -; D gene: TRBD1; V gene: TRBV6-6; J gene: TRBJ1-1; CDR3 protein: CASSYGQGPTEAFF; CDR3 DNA: TGTGCCAGCAGTTACGGACAGGGCCCCACTGAAGCTTTCTTT
clone size: -; D gene: -; V gene: TRBV27; J gene: TRBJ1-1; CDR3 protein: CASSGSAGTEAFF; CDR3 DNA: TGTGCCAGCAGTGGTTCAGCAGGAACTGAAGCTTTCTTT
clone size: once; D gene: -; V gene: TRBV28; J gene: TRBJ2-7; CDR3 protein: CASSWTEEGSYEQYF; CDR3 DNA: TGTGCCAGCAGTTGGACCGAGGAGGGGTCCTACGAGCAGTACTTC
clone size: -; D gene: -; V gene: TRBV28; J gene: TRBJ2-7; CDR3 protein: CASSSIGERGFVEQYF; CDR3 DNA: TGTGCCAGCAGTTCCATAGGCGAGAGGGGGTTCGTCGAGCAGTACTTC
clone size: -; D gene: TRBD1; V gene: TRBV27; J gene: TRBJ1-6; CDR3 protein: CASRTGGNYNSPLHF; CDR3 DNA: TGTGCCAGCAGAACAGGGGGCAACTATAATTCACCCCTCCACTTT
clone size: -; D gene: TRBD2; V gene: TRBV9; J gene: TRBJ2-5; CDR3 protein: CASSLAGVDGETQYF; CDR3 DNA: TGTGCCAGCAGCCTAGCGGGAGTCGACGGGGAGACCCAGTACTTC
clone size: -; D gene: -; V gene: TRBV19; J gene: TRBJ1-5; CDR3 protein: CAASREGGGGLAQHF; CDR3 DNA: TGTGCCGCATCAAGGGAGGGGGGGGGCGGGTTGGCCCAGCATTTT